This paragraph covers one T cell receptor beta chain sequence. Its antigen is unknown. This sequence may be a read error, since a much larger clone differs from it by one base. From around 530 ng of total RNA, TCR beta-specific cDNA was reverse-transcribed using a constant-region primer. For TCR beta, libraries were produced by three nested multiplex PCR rounds using slightly modified ARM-PCR. TRBV1-TRBV30 forward primers paired with a C-beta reverse primer were used in the first two PCR rounds, which ran about 11 cycles each. MiXCR, applied by TCRdb to the multiplex PCR reads, yields one record per CDR3 protein. The table records around 99,000 distinct CDR3 sequences, just under 70% of them present only once. Starting material for RNA and DNA co-extraction consisted of about 20-32 mg of unsorted bulk tissue. The sample comes from a study of tumor-infiltrating lymphocytes in primary liver carcinoma. Findings of the study overall: Overlap in tumor-adjacent and tumor-blood pairs fell below that of tumor region pairs.

The CDR3 spans 12 residues. This TCR derives from a middle-aged man with primary liver carcinoma and hepatitis B virus infection. This sequence joins TRBV12-3 or TRBV12-4 and TRBJ2-2; D unclear. The sequenced sample consisted of tumor-adjacent normal liver tissue. CDR3 sequence (DNA): TGTACCAGCAGTCAAGGACCCGGGGAGCTGTTTTTT. Its translation: CTSSQGPGELFF.